This T cell receptor beta chain was found in a study of tumor and adjacent non-tumor tissue in lung cancer. Findings and limits, study-wide: Tumor repertoires had a smaller top 100 clone share than normal lung. TCR diversity was significantly greater in tumor than normal lung tissue. Shorter survival was associated with higher TCR diversity in tumors.

RNA was extracted from bulk tissue without any cell sorting. Ten or more counts support this clonotype. No antigen is known for it. The junction had 1 base not matched to a gene; V was cut back by 6 bases and J by 1 base. This CDR3 spans 13 amino acids. Three rounds of nested PCR, following a modified ARM-PCR protocol, produced the TCRbeta library. TCRdb reprocessed the multiplex PCR reads via MiXCR and lists one record per CDR3 protein. The data show 90,000 or so distinct CDR3 sequences, around three fifths seen once. This sequence joins TRBV12-3 or TRBV12-4 and TRBJ2-3; 7 nucleotides line up with TRBD2. Sequencing used lung tumor tissue. The TCR originated in a man between 65 and 80 years old with non-small cell lung cancer. The CDR3 protein is CASRLAGTDTQYF. CDR3 coding DNA: TGTGCCAGCAGGCTAGCGGGCACAGATACGCAGTATTTT.